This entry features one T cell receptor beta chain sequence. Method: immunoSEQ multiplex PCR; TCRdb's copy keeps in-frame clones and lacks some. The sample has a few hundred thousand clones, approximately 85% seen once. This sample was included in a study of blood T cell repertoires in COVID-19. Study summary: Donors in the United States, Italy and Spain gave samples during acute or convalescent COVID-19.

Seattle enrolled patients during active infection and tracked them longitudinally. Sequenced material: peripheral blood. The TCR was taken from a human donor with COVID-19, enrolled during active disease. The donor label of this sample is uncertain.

DNA for the CDR3: TGTGCCAGCAGCCCCCATGGACAGGGGGCGGGCACTGAAGCTTTCTTT. Protein sequence: CASSPHGQGAGTEAFF. V and J are TRBV28 and TRBJ1-1; 11 bases are a match to TRBD1. This CDR3 contains 16 residues. With 6 bases clipped from V and 4 bases from J, the junction kept 10 bases outside the gene matches. In germline, CDR1 is MDHEN, CDR2 SYDVKM.